A single sample gave rise to the 20 T cell receptor beta chains below, sequenced in a study of regulatory T cells in long-lasting Graves disease (dated by TCRdb to about 2021). Read against the paper, the sample's time point label means: newly diagnosed GD, antithyroid drugs for less than 3 months. RNA was extracted from PBMCs in TRIzol for both TCR sequencing and RNA sequencing. Receptor amplification or capture employed multiplex PCR. Sequencing took place on an Illumina HiSeq 4000. To build TCR beta libraries, CDR3 regions were amplified by Arm-PCR using iRepertoire HTBI primers. Through fastp at Q25 and MiXCR, TCRdb rebuilt clones from the public reads, retaining in-frame beta chains. CDR3 protein duplicates are merged, each entry listing the most common genes and DNA. The sample yields a few hundred thousand distinct CDR3 sequences; 16% were counted once. Jointly, the top ten make up 25% to 30% of the sample.

A further study also used this sample, focusing on T cells in Graves' hyperthyroidism and ophthalmopathy.

The material was peripheral blood mononuclear cells (PBMCs), obtained at new diagnosis, from a patient treated with antithyroid drugs. The source is a middle-aged man with Graves disease. Donor details come from another sample of the same person, matched by shared clones.

This clonotype showed up many times. The chain recombines TRBV2 with TRBJ2-1; 9 bases are shared with TRBD2. Germline CDR1 reads SNHLY; CDR2 reads FYNNEI. V was clipped by 6 bases and J by 1 base; unmatched bases: 7. The length of the CDR3 is 16 residues. As DNA, the CDR3 is TGTGCCAGCAGAGCTCAAAGCGGGGGGTCCTACAATGAGCAGTTCTTC. This gives the protein CASRAQSGGSYNEQFF. Filled out from reference TRBV2 and TRBJ2-1, the complete variable domain reads EPEVTQTPSHQVTQMGQEVILRCVPISNHLYFYWYRQILGQKVEFLVSFYNNEISEKSEIFDDQFSVERPDGSNFTLKIRSTKLEDSAMYFCASRAQSGGSYNEQFFGPGTRLTVL.

This clonotype showed up just a few times. This sequence joins TRBV7-3 and TRBJ2-1; TRBD2 might be the D (5 bases). V was clipped by 5 bases and J by 8 bases, with 19 bases between them. The CDR3 runs to 15 residues. The germline CDR1 and CDR2 sequences are SGHTA and FQGTGA. Here the CDR3 DNA reads TGTGCCAGCAGCAGTGACGGTTTTGCGGGTGATGAGCAGTTCTTC. Translation gives CASSSDGFAGDEQFF.

The chain recombines TRBV12-5 with TRBJ2-2; D gene uncertain. V lost 9 bases and J 1 base, leaving 9 bases between the germline ends. Germline V lookup: CDR1 LGHNT, CDR2 FRNRAP. The CDR3 extends over 13 amino acids. The CDR3 is CASHLVNTGELFF. The CDR3 DNA follows: TGTGCTAGCCATTTGGTGAACACCGGGGAGCTGTTTTTT. Full variable domain (outside the CDR3, taken from reference TRBV12-5 and TRBJ2-2): DARVTQTPRHKVTEMGQEVTMRCQPILGHNTVFWYRQTMMQGLELLAYFRNRAPLDDSGMPKDRFSAEMPDATLATLKIQPSEPRDSAVYFCASHLVNTGELFFGEGSRLTVL.

This clonotype was picked up many times. The chain recombines TRBV5-5 with TRBJ1-1, with a tentative D call TRBD1 (5 bases). The CDR3 totals 15 residues. Trimming left V 4 bases short and J 4 bases short, with 17 bases between. Germline CDR1 is SGHKS and CDR2 is YYEKEE (reference sequence). The CDR3 DNA reads as TGTGCCAGCAGCACCCGGGGACGACCAAGCACTGAAGCTTTCTTT. Amino acid sequence: CASSTRGRPSTEAFF.

This clonotype was recorded many times. J is TRBJ2-1 and V is TRBV7-2; 7 positions agree with TRBD1. CDR1 SGHTA and CDR2 FQGNSA come from the germline V gene. The trim removed 4 bases at V and 6 bases at J, leaving 9 bases unmatched. The CDR3 is 15 residues long. The CDR3 DNA is TGTGCCAGCAGCTCCCAGACAGGGTACGGCAATGAGCAGTTCTTC. It codes for CASSSQTGYGNEQFF.

This clonotype was counted between two and nine times. The V gene is TRBV6-2 or TRBV6-3, the J gene TRBJ1-5; a weak D match, TRBD1 (5 bases). Germline lookup yields CDR1 MNHEY and CDR2 SVGEGT. The CDR3 contains 16 residues. Trimming shortened V by 6 bases and J by 2 bases, and 17 bases separated the two germline ends. The CDR3 sequence is CASSGTHGARNQPQHF. In DNA form, the CDR3 reads TGTGCCAGCAGCGGGACCCACGGTGCACGCAATCAGCCCCAGCATTTT.

The chain combines TRBV28 with TRBJ1-5, with D perhaps matching TRBD1 (6 bases). Between the trimmed V and J ends, which lost 4 bases and 0 bases, there was a span of 16 bases. The CDR3 loop spans 17 amino acids. Looked up from germline, CDR1 is MDHEN and CDR2 is SYDVKM. Here the CDR3 reads CASSSLGGHHSNQPQHF. The DNA for the CDR3 is TGTGCCAGCAGTTCCCTAGGGGGGCACCATAGCAATCAGCCCCAGCATTTT.

The table lists this clonotype with a few counts. Since a much larger clone is just one base distant, this may be a read error. The chain employs TRBV30 and TRBJ1-1, with 7 bases matching TRBD1. The CDR3 covers 13 residues. Germline V lookup: CDR1 GTSNPN, CDR2 SVGIG (reference sequence). V gave up 1 base and J gave up 4 bases; unmatched junction bases: 3. This CDR3 is CAWSAAGGTEAFF. Here the CDR3 DNA reads TGTGCCTGGAGTGCAGCAGGGGGCACTGAAGCTTTCTTT. Using reference TRBV30 and TRBJ1-1 for the parts outside the CDR3, the full variable domain is SQTIHQWPATLVQPVGSPLSLECTVEGTSNPNLYWYRQAAGRGLQLLFYSVGIGQISSEVPQNLSASRPQDRQFILSSKKLLLSDSGFYLCAWSAAGGTEAFFGQGTRLTVV.

This clonotype showed up just a few times. This chain uses TRBV5-5 with TRBJ2-3; D not resolved. Per the germline V gene, CDR1 is SGHKS and CDR2 is YYEKEE (reference sequence). The CDR3 is 14 residues long. V gave up 4 bases and J gave up 2 bases, with 11 bases separating them. CDR3 sequence (DNA): TGTGCCAGCAGCATAACGCCGCTCACAGATACGCAGTATTTT. Protein: CASSITPLTDTQYF.

This clonotype was picked up many times. The chain carries TRBV6-1 and TRBJ1-5; no firm D call. V was cut by 3 bases and J by 3 bases, with 0 bases left in between. Germline loops: CDR1 MNHNS, CDR2 SASEGT. The CDR3 has 11 amino acids. CDR3 DNA sequence: TGTGCCAGCAGTGACAATCAGCCCCAGCATTTT. This translates into CASSDNQPQHF.

J is TRBJ1-2 and V is TRBV6-2 or TRBV6-3; D is perhaps TRBD1 (6 bases). The CDR3 has 14 amino acids. Germline CDR1 MNHEY, CDR2 SVGEGT. V was clipped by 6 bases and J by 2 bases, with 13 bases between them. The CDR3 region has the DNA TGTGCCAGCAGCTCCTGGACAGACAACTATGGCTACACCTTC. Its protein is CASSSWTDNYGYTF.

The sample holds many counts of this clonotype. The chain recombines TRBV9 with TRBJ2-3; possible D gene TRBD2, 7 bases. CDR3 length: 16 amino acids. CDR1 and CDR2 (germline): SGDLS, YYNGEE. V was pared by 3 bases and J by 2 bases, with 16 bases between. In nucleotides, the CDR3 is TGTGCCAGCAGCGCGCGGGGGCGCGGTTCCACAGATACGCAGTATTTT. Translating it yields CASSARGRGSTDTQYF.

In its sample, this clonotype was seen many times. The chain joins TRBV28 to TRBJ2-1; the match to TRBD1 covers 8 bases. The germline gives CDR1 MDHEN, CDR2 SYDVKM. The J segment lost 5 bases and the V segment lost 3 bases, leaving 9 bases of the junction unmatched. The CDR3 is made up of 16 amino acids. The CDR3, as DNA: TGTGCCAGCAGTTTCTTCTGGGACAGGACTCACAATGAGCAGTTCTTC. As protein: CASSFFWDRTHNEQFF.

This clonotype came up many times. The chain recombines TRBV7-9 with TRBJ2-3; D is tentatively TRBD1 or TRBD2 (5 bases each). This CDR3 has 15 amino acids. CDR1 and CDR2 (germline): SEHNR, FQNEAQ (reference sequence). The V gene lost 3 bases and the J gene lost 2 bases, with 12 bases spanning the gap. CDR3 sequence (DNA): TGTGCCAGCAGCTTGGGACGGGTCCCCACAGATACGCAGTATTTT. Translating it yields CASSLGRVPTDTQYF.

Comment on this clonotype: This may stem from a read error, because a much larger clone lies one nucleotide away. V is TRBV6-1 and J is TRBJ2-4, with 8 positions matching TRBD2. V trimming: 6 bases; J trimming: 13 bases; junction bases outside the gene matches: 17. Germline CDR1 and CDR2: MNHNS and SASEGT. The CDR3 sequence is 15 residues long. The CDR3 region has the DNA TGTGCCAGCAGCCCCGGAACTAGCGGCCAGTATGGGCAGTACTTC. Residues: CASSPGTSGQYGQYF.

This clonotype occurred a few times. The V gene is TRBV13, the J gene TRBJ2-7, with TRBD1 matching 9 bases. In germline, CDR1 is PRHDT, CDR2 FYEKMQ (reference sequence). CDR3 size: 14 residues. V lost 7 bases, J lost 0 bases, and 4 bases stayed unmatched. The CDR3 bases are TGTGCCAGCACATCGACAGGGGGCTCCTACGAGCAGTACTTC. Translating gives CASTSTGGSYEQYF.

The V and J genes are TRBV6-2 or TRBV6-3 and TRBJ2-3; D gene uncertain. V was shortened by 5 bases and J by 6 bases, with 21 bases between the two germline ends. CDR1 is MNHEY, CDR2 SVGEGT, per germline. This CDR3 is 16 amino acids long. The CDR3 nucleotides are TGTGCCAGCAGTGAAGCAAAGGGCCCACCGGCGGATACGCAGTATTTT. The encoded protein is CASSEAKGPPADTQYF.

The chain is built from TRBV6-1 and TRBJ2-7, with 9 bases aligning to TRBD2. Germline CDR1 reads MNHNS; CDR2 reads SASEGT. The CDR3 loop spans 14 amino acids. The junction had 3 bases not matched to a gene; V was cut back by 6 bases and J by 0 bases. The CDR3 region is CASRKRGASYEQYF. The CDR3 nucleotides are TGTGCCAGCAGAAAGCGGGGGGCCTCCTACGAGCAGTACTTC.

This clonotype was picked up many times. V gene TRBV29-1 combines with J gene TRBJ2-1, with 10 bases identical to TRBD2. Trimming removed 1 base from V and 9 bases from J; junction bases left unmatched: 9. Looked up from germline, CDR1 is SQVTM and CDR2 is ANQGSEA. This CDR3 has 15 amino acids. This chain's CDR3 is CSVEGISGGATEQFF. Here the CDR3 DNA reads TGCAGCGTTGAAGGAATAAGCGGGGGGGCAACTGAGCAGTTCTTC.

This clonotype was seen at least ten times. The chain carries TRBV28 and TRBJ2-3, with 8 bases that match TRBD2. The ends lost 1 base at V and 4 bases at J; junction bases unmatched: 7. There are 16 residues in the CDR3. Per germline, CDR1 MDHEN and CDR2 SYDVKM. CDR3 sequence: CASSLSAGGVADTQYF. In nucleotides, the CDR3 is TGTGCCAGCAGTTTATCGGCGGGGGGTGTGGCAGATACGCAGTATTTT.